The text below deals with one TCR beta chain. The antigen remains undetermined. The data are from a study of T-cell memory formation after mild COVID-19. On the study more broadly: Among the donors, TCR clusters were largely specific to each donor.

TCRdb called the 5' RACE reads again in MiXCR, with one record for every CDR3 protein. Here the sample spans approximately 490,000 distinct CDR3 sequences, about a fifth being singletons. Study-level results: Detection of some responders pre-infection suggested pre-existing cross-reactive memory T cells participated.

Germline CDR1 is DFQATT and CDR2 is SNEGSKA (reference sequence). The CDR3 covers 12 residues. V was cut by 5 bases and J by 0 bases, with 7 bases left in between. The sequenced material came from PBMCs or a T cell subset sorted from them (not recorded which). This TCR was sampled from an adult woman who had mild COVID-19 (a few samples of this study predate the infection). Cell type and time point are not known. The chain joins TRBV20-1 to TRBJ1-2; D unclear. CDR3 coding DNA: TGCAGTGCTCCAGGCCCTAACTATGGCTACACCTTC. Its translation: CSAPGPNYGYTF.